This T cell receptor (beta chain) was sequenced for a study of blood T cell repertoires in COVID-19. V was clipped by 4 bases and J by 11 bases, with 30 bases between them. The CDR3 length is 17 residues. Germline assignment: CDR1 SGHDT and CDR2 YYEEEE. Sequencing used immunoSEQ multiplex PCR; TCRdb keeps in-frame clones, though not all of them. This sample has about 280,000 clones; around 90% occur once, and the top ten carry about 1%. This clone was detected only once. The sample comprised PBMCs or T cells enriched from blood (not recorded which). The V and J genes are TRBV5-6 and TRBJ1-1, with D tentatively TRBD1 (5 bases). This TCR derives from a woman aged 30 to 39 who had recovered from COVID-19. Here the CDR3 reads CASSVRFLGDRPPAAFF. The CDR3 DNA reads TGTGCCAGCAGCGTTCGGTTCTTAGGAGACAGACCCCCCGCGGCTTTCTTT.